Each of the 27 T cell receptor beta chains below was sequenced from the same sample in a study of OX40 agonist ivuxolimab in advanced cancers. Libraries were prepared by immunoSEQ multiplex PCR; TCRdb keeps only in-frame clonotypes and omits some of them. In the table there are about 66,000 clones, approximately 86% of which are singletons. Sequenced here: CD4+ or CD8+ T cells sorted from blood, sampled in a trial of the OX40 agonist ivuxolimab. The receptor source for this set is an adult with an advanced solid tumor such as melanoma, head and neck, liver or kidney cancer.

The rearrangement uses TRBV10-2 and TRBJ2-5; tentatively, D is TRBD2 (5 bases). V was clipped by 6 bases and J by 5 bases, with 10 bases between them. Germline V lookup: CDR1 WSHSY, CDR2 SAAADI. The CDR3 spans 12 residues. The chain's CDR3 is CASSGLPETQYF. The CDR3 region has the DNA TGCGCCAGCAGCGGACTCCCGGAGACCCAGTACTTC.

A single count supports this clone. The chain joins TRBV5-1 to TRBJ2-2; no clear D gene. The CDR3 is 15 residues long. Trimming cost V 4 bases and J 3 bases, with 13 bases left between them. Germline V CDR1 and CDR2: SGHRS, YFSETQ. The CDR3: CASSRGNTYTGELFF. CDR3 DNA: TGCGCCAGCAGCCGAGGTAACACCTACACCGGGGAGCTGTTTTTT.

About this clone itself: The junction does not match germline at one end; this may be a read error. The genes are TRBV7-2 and TRBJ1-1; no definite D call. The CDR3 consists of 12 residues. Germline assignment: CDR1 SGHTA and CDR2 FQGNSA. The CDR3 DNA is TGCGCCAGCAGCCAAGGTACGGCTGAAGCTTTCTTT. Protein: CASSQGTAEAFF.

The chain combines TRBV5-6 with TRBJ2-5; TRBD1 matches 8 bases. Per the germline V gene, CDR1 is SGHDT and CDR2 is YYEEEE. This CDR3 has 16 residues. V gave up 5 bases and J gave up 4 bases; unmatched junction bases: 13. CDR3 coding DNA: TGTGCCAGCAGACCCTTCTGGACAGGGTTCGGAGAGACCCAGTACTTC. Amino acids: CASRPFWTGFGETQYF.

The J gene is TRBJ1-1, the V gene TRBV20-1; D gene unclear. This CDR3 comprises 11 residues. Germline V gene lookup returns CDR1 DFQATT and CDR2 SNEGSKA (reference sequence). The CDR3 sequence: CSRQSVPEAFF. The CDR3 nucleotides read TGCAGCCGACAATCCGTGCCTGAAGCTTTCTTT.

The rearrangement links TRBV30 to TRBJ2-5; no clear D. The germline V gene encodes CDR1 GTSNPN and CDR2 SVGIG (reference sequence). CDR3 length: 12 residues. Trimming removed 5 bases at V and 5 bases at J, with 12 bases between. CDR3 region: CAWGSLGETQYF. Written as DNA, the CDR3 is TGTGCCTGGGGCAGCCTTGGGGAGACCCAGTACTTC. Drawing the rest from reference TRBV30 and TRBJ2-5, the complete variable domain is SQTIHQWPATLVQPVGSPLSLECTVEGTSNPNLYWYRQAAGRGLQLLFYSVGIGQISSEVPQNLSASRPQDRQFILSSKKLLLSDSGFYLCAWGSLGETQYFGPGTRLLVL.

This clone came up once. This chain connects TRBV7-2 to TRBJ2-2, with D hard to call. V shed 4 bases and J shed 6 bases, with 12 bases lying between them. Germline loops: CDR1 SGHTA, CDR2 FQGNSA. This CDR3 region has 14 residues. As DNA, the CDR3 is TGTGCCAGCAGCTCCCGAGTTGTGTCCGGGGAGCTGTTTTTT. Its translation: CASSSRVVSGELFF.

This rearrangement joins TRBV5-4 to TRBJ2-1; TRBD1 might be the D (5 bases). The CDR3 spans 16 residues. Looked up from germline, CDR1 is SGHNT and CDR2 is YYREEE (reference sequence). Trimming removed 0 bases at V and 3 bases at J, with 13 bases between. The CDR3: CASSLARGRIYNEQFF. As DNA, the CDR3 is TGTGCCAGCAGCTTGGCTAGGGGAAGGATCTACAATGAGCAGTTCTTC.

The chain joins TRBV5-1 to TRBJ1-3; 11 nucleotides align to TRBD1. V shed 7 bases, J shed 6 bases, and the junction held 6 bases outside the gene matches. Germline CDR1 SGHRS, CDR2 YFSETQ. The CDR3 is 14 amino acids. The CDR3 is CASGKGQGENTIYF. CDR3 in DNA: TGCGCCAGCGGAAAGGGACAGGGGGAAAACACCATATATTTT.

This chain uses TRBV25-1 with TRBJ2-6; no definite D call. The CDR3 covers 15 residues. Between the trimmed V and J ends, which lost 3 bases and 1 base, there was a span of 7 bases. Per the germline V gene, CDR1 is MGHDK and CDR2 is SYGVNS. The CDR3 region has the DNA TGTGCCAGCAGTGACCATCAGTCTGGGGCCAACGTCCTGACTTTC. This translates into CASSDHQSGANVLTF.

CDR3 sequence: CASTHGLNYGYTF. In nucleotides, the CDR3 is TGTGCCAGCACCCATGGACTTAACTATGGCTACACCTTC. The V call is TRBV2, the J call TRBJ1-2; D uncertain. Germline V CDR1 and CDR2: SNHLY, FYNNEI. This CDR3 region has 13 residues. The germline V and J ends were trimmed by 7 bases and 1 base, with 10 bases remaining between them.

This chain connects TRBV7-8 to TRBJ1-2; D not certain. Germline V gives CDR1 SGHVS, CDR2 FQNEAQ. This CDR3 contains 12 residues. Trimming removed 5 bases at V and 3 bases at J, with 7 bases between. The CDR3 sequence is CASSASDYGYTF. For the CDR3, the DNA is TGTGCCAGCAGCGCTTCAGACTATGGCTACACCTTC.

This chain uses TRBV7-2 with TRBJ2-7; a possible D gene is TRBD1 (5 bases). CDR1 and CDR2 from the germline V gene are SGHTA and FQGNSA. Between the trimmed V and J ends, which lost 2 bases and 5 bases, there was a span of 13 bases. The CDR3 covers 14 residues. The CDR3: CASSLTGPRDEQYF. The CDR3 DNA reads as TGTGCCAGCAGCTTAACGGGCCCCAGGGACGAGCAGTACTTC.

The J gene is TRBJ2-1, the V gene TRBV9; 14 nucleotides agree with TRBD2. J was trimmed by 5 bases and V by 4 bases; bases with no gene match: 8. The germline CDR1 and CDR2 sequences are SGDLS and YYNGEE. The CDR3 length is 17 residues. The CDR3 loop reads CASSSGLAGGGDNEQFF. The CDR3 bases are TGTGCCAGCAGCTCCGGACTAGCGGGAGGCGGCGACAATGAGCAGTTCTTC.

The chain employs TRBV6-4 and TRBJ2-1, with TRBD2 matching 10 bases. The trim removed 4 bases at V and 2 bases at J, leaving 5 bases unmatched. This CDR3 contains 16 residues. Germline V CDR1 and CDR2: MRHNA, SNTAGT. The chain's CDR3 is CASSGRTSGTYNEQFF. CDR3 bases: TGTGCCAGCAGTGGGAGGACTAGCGGTACCTACAATGAGCAGTTCTTC.

The chain recombines TRBV21-1 with TRBJ2-5; the listed D gene, TRBD2, was not tested against the DNA. TRBV21-1 is deemed a pseudogene. This CDR3 has 20 amino acids. The CDR3 DNA reads TGTGCCAGCAGCAAAAACGGCTCGGGACTAGCGGGAGCGCCACGGGAGACCCAGTACTTC. Translated: CASSKNGSGLAGAPRETQYF.

This clone was seen only once. V usage is TRBV2 and J usage is TRBJ1-5; D unresolved. There are 14 residues in the CDR3. Trimming took off 6 bases at V and 0 bases at J, with 9 bases between the two ends. The V gene's germline CDR1 is SNHLY and CDR2 FYNNEI. CDR3 sequence (DNA): TGTGCCAGCAGCACCGATTATAGCAATCAGCCCCAGCATTTT. Translated: CASSTDYSNQPQHF.

The genes are TRBV28 and TRBJ2-7, with D perhaps being TRBD1 or TRBD2 (5 bases each). The CDR3 runs to 13 residues. The germline CDR1 and CDR2 sequences are MDHEN and SYDVKM. Trimming removed 8 bases at V and 2 bases at J, with 13 bases between. Written as DNA, the CDR3 is TGTGCCAGCGTAGGGGAGCGAGCCTACGAGCAGTACTTC. The encoded protein is CASVGERAYEQYF.

The J gene is TRBJ1-1, the V gene TRBV27; D is uncertain. V was shortened by 6 bases and J by 4 bases, with 6 bases between the two germline ends. The CDR3 sequence is 11 residues long. Germline CDR1 MNHEY, CDR2 SMNVEV (reference sequence). The CDR3 region is CASRRSTEAFF. The CDR3, as DNA: TGTGCCAGCAGGAGGAGCACTGAAGCTTTCTTT.

The chain carries TRBV11-2 and TRBJ2-6, with D perhaps being TRBD1 or TRBD2 (6 bases each). The CDR3 has 17 amino acids. Germline V gene lookup returns CDR1 SGHAT and CDR2 FQNNGV. V gave up 5 bases and J gave up 2 bases, with 16 bases separating them. This CDR3 reads CASSTRGAGTGANVLTF. For the CDR3, the DNA is TGTGCCAGCAGCACAAGGGGGGCGGGGACTGGGGCCAACGTCCTGACTTTC.

This clone is judged medium-sized. The chain is built from TRBV11-3 and TRBJ2-3; no clear D. Trimming pared 5 bases from V and 5 bases from J, leaving 8 bases between. This CDR3 spans 12 amino acids. The germline gives CDR1 SGHNT, CDR2 YENEEA. The CDR3 coding sequence is TGTGCCAGCAGCCGAACCGGAGATACGCAGTATTTT. Its translation is CASSRTGDTQYF.

The V call is TRBV28, the J call TRBJ2-2, with D tentatively TRBD1 (5 bases). The CDR3 consists of 19 residues. With 4 bases removed from V and 4 bases from J, the gap between germline ends came to 25 bases. Per germline, CDR1 MDHEN and CDR2 SYDVKM. Here the CDR3 DNA reads TGTGCCAGCAGTTCTGTCGACAGTGGGTACTTAATCGGCACCGGGGAGCTGTTTTTT. Protein product: CASSSVDSGYLIGTGELFF.

This clone is a singleton in its sample. V and J are TRBV7-2 and TRBJ1-6; D not certain. Germline values: CDR1 SGHTA, CDR2 FQGNSA. CDR3 size: 13 residues. Between the trimmed V and J ends, which lost 3 bases and 7 bases, there was a span of 7 bases. For the CDR3, the DNA is TGTGCCAGCAGCTTCCCCTCGAATTCACCCCTCCACTTT. Translation: CASSFPSNSPLHF.

The chain has TRBV7-9 and TRBJ2-3; no clear D gene. In germline, CDR1 is SEHNR, CDR2 FQNEAQ (reference sequence). There are 14 residues in the CDR3. V lost 1 base and J lost 4, with 9 bases in between. The CDR3 loop reads CASSLDPGSDTQYF. Here the CDR3 DNA reads TGTGCCAGCAGCTTAGACCCGGGCTCAGATACGCAGTATTTT.

The CDR3 protein is CASSSVPNTNGRNEQFF. The CDR3 DNA reads as TGCGCCAGCAGCTCGGTCCCCAATACTAACGGTCGCAATGAGCAGTTCTTC. This chain connects TRBV5-1 to TRBJ2-1, with no clear D. CDR3 length equals 17 residues. V dropped 3 bases and J dropped 6 bases, with 22 bases sitting between them. CDR1 SGHRS and CDR2 YFSETQ come from the germline V gene.

The rearrangement uses TRBV10-3 and TRBJ2-3, with D unresolved. Germline lookup yields CDR1 ENHRY and CDR2 SYGVKD. The CDR3 totals 11 residues. Trimming left V 10 bases short and J 10 bases short, with 15 bases between. The CDR3 loop is CATQTSTSQYF. CDR3 sequence (DNA): TGTGCCACCCAGACCTCGACCTCGCAGTATTTT.

This chain joins TRBV7-2 and TRBJ1-4, with no clear D. V lost 1 base and J lost 0, with 3 bases in between. The CDR3 is made up of 14 amino acids. The germline gives CDR1 SGHTA, CDR2 FQGNSA. As DNA, the CDR3 is TGTGCCAGCAGCTTAGGAGCAACTAATGAAAAACTGTTTTTT. Protein product: CASSLGATNEKLFF.